What follows are 11 T cell receptor beta chains derived from one specimen sequenced in a study of OX40 agonist ivuxolimab in advanced cancers. Measured with immunoSEQ multiplex PCR; TCRdb has only the in-frame clones, and not every one. The data show about 28,000 clones, under 90% seen once. Specimen: CD4+ or CD8+ T cells sorted from blood, collected in a trial of the OX40 agonist ivuxolimab. The receptors were sampled from an adult with an advanced solid tumor such as melanoma, head and neck, liver or kidney cancer.

The V gene is TRBV11-3, the J gene TRBJ2-7; D unresolved. The ends were cut back, 1 base at V and 2 bases at J, with 9 bases in the middle. The germline CDR1 and CDR2 sequences are SGHNT and YENEEA. This CDR3 region has 14 residues. The CDR3 protein is CASSLAFPTYEQYF. CDR3 bases: TGTGCCAGCAGCTTAGCTTTTCCCACCTACGAGCAGTACTTC.

DNA of the CDR3: TGTGCCAGCAGACCCGACAGGGGCAACGGCTACACCTTC. Encoded protein: CASRPDRGNGYTF. This chain links TRBV7-9 with TRBJ1-2, with 8 bases fitting TRBD1. Trimming removed 6 bases from V and 8 bases from J; junction bases left unmatched: 8. Germline V CDR1 and CDR2: SEHNR, FQNEAQ (reference sequence). The CDR3 runs 13 residues.

In this sample, this clone turned up a few times. The chain uses TRBV15 and TRBJ1-5; 8 bases match TRBD1. The CDR3 length is 17 residues. V lost 0 bases, J lost 4 bases, and 8 bases stayed unmatched. CDR1 and CDR2 (germline): LNHNV, YYDKDF (reference sequence). The CDR3 region is CATSRDHPGGSNQPQHF. DNA for the CDR3: TGTGCCACCAGCAGAGATCACCCAGGGGGCAGTAATCAGCCCCAGCATTTT.

This rearrangement joins TRBV7-8 to TRBJ1-5; no definite D call. The CDR3 contains 13 residues. The germline V gene encodes CDR1 SGHVS and CDR2 FQNEAQ. V was clipped by 5 bases and J by 7 bases, with 12 bases between them. This CDR3 is CASSRLGTQPQHF. The CDR3 nucleotides are TGTGCCAGCAGCAGGTTGGGTACACAGCCCCAGCATTTT.

This clone occurred a few times. J is TRBJ1-2 and V is TRBV7-9; D gene uncertain. The V end was cut by 5 bases, the J end by 8 bases, with 15 bases between. The CDR3 has 13 amino acids. The germline gives CDR1 SEHNR, CDR2 FQNEAQ (reference sequence). CDR3 bases: TGTGCCAGCAGCCCTCTTAATGGAGACGGCTACACCTTC. Amino acids: CASSPLNGDGYTF.

The V and J genes are TRBV5-1 and TRBJ2-7; 10 nucleotides agree with TRBD2. V shed 4 bases and J 5 bases; nucleotides not matched to a gene: 9. CDR1 and CDR2 from the germline V gene are SGHRS and YFSETQ. CDR3 length: 15 residues. CDR3 protein: CASSPGLAVVHEQYF. CDR3 sequence (DNA): TGCGCCAGCAGCCCAGGACTAGCGGTGGTCCACGAGCAGTACTTC.

The rearrangement links TRBV7-3 to TRBJ2-3; the match to TRBD2 covers 13 bases. The junction had 2 bases not matched to a gene; V was cut back by 4 bases and J by 4 bases. This CDR3 contains 15 residues. Germline-derived CDR1 and CDR2 are SGHTA and FQGTGA. This CDR3 reads CASSWTSGGSDTQYF. CDR3 in DNA: TGTGCCAGCAGCTGGACTAGCGGGGGTTCAGATACGCAGTATTTT.

The J gene is TRBJ2-1, the V gene TRBV13; D unresolved. The V and J ends lost 5 bases and 4 bases respectively, with 12 bases between them. The CDR3 contains 14 residues. CDR1 and CDR2 from the germline V gene are PRHDT and FYEKMQ (reference sequence). Written as DNA, the CDR3 is TGTGCCAGCAGCCTGGGCCTCTTATACAATGAGCAGTTCTTC. It is translated as CASSLGLLYNEQFF.

The chain has TRBV11-2 and TRBJ2-5; 11 bases are shared with TRBD2. The germline V gene encodes CDR1 SGHAT and CDR2 FQNNGV. After removal of 6 bases from V and 1 base from J, the junction contained 7 bases not matched to a gene. This CDR3 contains 16 residues. The CDR3 is CASSPGTSGFQETQYF. The CDR3 bases are TGTGCCAGCAGTCCCGGGACTAGCGGCTTCCAAGAGACCCAGTACTTC.

This chain joins TRBV30 and TRBJ1-4; 11 nucleotides align to TRBD1. Trimming removed 7 bases from V and 2 bases from J; junction bases left unmatched: 3. The length of the CDR3 is 14 residues. CDR1 GTSNPN and CDR2 SVGIG come from the germline V gene (reference sequence). The CDR3 DNA reads as TGTGCCTTGGACAGGGGGCTTACTAATGAAAAACTGTTTTTT. It is translated as CALDRGLTNEKLFF.

This chain uses TRBV11-2 with TRBJ2-6; D is unresolved. V was trimmed by 0 bases and J by 4 bases, leaving 13 bases between them. Germline V CDR1 and CDR2: SGHAT, FQNNGV. The CDR3 sequence is 17 residues long. CDR3 sequence reads: CASSLDFGLQGANVLTF. CDR3 nucleotides: TGTGCCAGCAGCTTAGATTTCGGGCTCCAGGGGGCCAACGTCCTGACTTTC.